The present entry profiles one TCR beta chain with its context. CDR1 is GTSNPN and CDR2 is SVGIG in the germline V gene (reference sequence). The ends were cut back, 1 base at V and 3 bases at J, with 6 bases in the middle. The CDR3 spans 12 residues. This specimen comes from a study of blood T cell repertoires in COVID-19. On the study more broadly: Donors in the United States, Italy and Spain gave samples during acute or convalescent COVID-19. In each case, the material was cDNA or gDNA derived from T cells, B-cell-depleted T cells, or PBMCs.

Authors' methods: Nucleated cell number was recorded as an estimate derived from reference gene primer amplification. Measured with immunoSEQ multiplex PCR; TCRdb has only the in-frame clones, and not every one. V, J and clone size are taken as reported in that table, and D and trimming were inferred from the DNA itself. The sample lists over 200,000 clones, around 92% seen once, with more than 0.95% in the top ten. V is TRBV30 and J is TRBJ1-1; no clear D. The specimen was peripheral blood. The source is a young man with acute or convalescent COVID-19. The DNA for the CDR3 is TGTGCCTGGAGTGCCGGTTACACTGAAGCTTTCTTT. Its protein product is CAWSAGYTEAFF.